This T cell receptor (beta chain) was recorded in a study of glioma-infiltrating T cells. General observations from the study: Tissue-blood divergence was below expectation in non-neoplastic patients, above in gliomas.

Of note for this clonotype: The antigen is undetermined.

TCR alpha and beta CDR3 regions were amplified from RNA using iRepertoire nested multiplex PCR. One-step reverse transcription and amplification started from roughly 100-400 ng of tissue mRNA or PBMC total RNA. TCRdb independently ran MiXCR on the multiplex PCR reads; one entry per CDR3 protein. The table lists approximately 110,000 distinct CDR3 sequences, roughly 25% of them singletons. V shed 1 base and J 7 bases; nucleotides not matched to a gene: 12. Looked up from germline, CDR1 is PRHDT and CDR2 is FYEKMQ (reference sequence). The length of the CDR3 is 17 residues. Sequenced input: glioma tissue, nonneoplastic brain tissue, or PBMCs (not recorded which). The chain recombines TRBV13 with TRBJ2-1; TRBD2 aligns across 8 bases. This TCR was sampled from a human donor with low-grade glioma or glioblastoma, undergoing nonglioma brain surgery, or in good health (not recorded which). The CDR3 DNA follows: TGTGCCAGCAGCTTAGAAAGGGCTGAGACTAGCGTAAATGAGCAGTTCTTC. Residues: CASSLERAETSVNEQFF.